The 29 T cell receptor beta chains reported below all come from one sample, sequenced in a study of post-analysis software for immune sequencing data. Findings and caveats of the study: Patients showed TRBV5-6, TRBV5-1 and TRBV20-1 among four to six TRBV segments more frequent than in controls.

The authors incorporated unique molecular identifiers into the TCR beta cDNA libraries. TCRdb used MiXCR to reprocess the PCR reads, holding one entry per CDR3 protein. The data contain roughly 600,000 distinct CDR3 sequences, roughly 40% of them singletons. These receptors are not linked to any known antigen. Sequencing input: blood. These TCRs come from a girl under 18 with multiple sclerosis.

This chain connects TRBV10-3 to TRBJ2-7; the D gene is possibly TRBD1 (5 bases). The germline V gene encodes CDR1 ENHRY and CDR2 SYGVKD. The CDR3 consists of 17 residues. The V end was cut by 5 bases, the J end by 1 base, with 21 bases between. The CDR3 DNA reads TGTGCCATCAGTAACCCTACAGGTGGGGTATCATCCTACGAGCAGTACTTC. Translation gives CAISNPTGGVSSYEQYF.

The chain joins TRBV6-6 to TRBJ2-5, with a tentative D call TRBD2 (6 bases). The end of the DNA aligns better with TRBJ2-7, so the J call may be wrong. The CDR3 spans 14 residues. Looked up from germline, CDR1 is MNHNY and CDR2 is SVGAGI (reference sequence). CDR3 nucleotide sequence: TGTGCCAGCACCCTCACCGGGGGTAGCTGCGAGCAGTACTTC. It is translated as CASTLTGGSCEQYF.

J is TRBJ1-2 and V is TRBV12-3 or TRBV12-4; D may be TRBD1 (5 bases). The V gene lost 6 bases and the J gene lost 0 bases, with 14 bases spanning the gap. This CDR3 is built from 15 residues. This CDR3 reads CASSQRGFANYGYTF. In nucleotides, the CDR3 is TGTGCCAGCAGCCAGCGGGGGTTCGCTAACTATGGCTACACCTTC.

The rearrangement links TRBV12-3 or TRBV12-4 to TRBJ1-2; 7 nucleotides match TRBD1. This CDR3 spans 13 amino acids. V was clipped by 5 bases and J by 8 bases; unmatched bases: 8. The CDR3 here is CASSPGTEEGYTF. CDR3 in DNA: TGTGCCAGCAGTCCCGGGACAGAGGAGGGCTACACCTTC.

The J gene is TRBJ2-3, the V gene TRBV5-1, with 8 bases matching TRBD2. J gave up 4 bases and V 4 bases, and 11 bases lay outside the gene matches. Germline CDR1 SGHRS, CDR2 YFSETQ. The CDR3 is made up of 16 amino acids. DNA for the CDR3: TGCGCCAGCAGCAAATCCGGGAGACTAGCGTCAGATACGCAGTATTTT. This encodes CASSKSGRLASDTQYF.

This clonotype showed up just a few times. This chain connects TRBV12-3 or TRBV12-4 to TRBJ2-3; D may be TRBD1 (6 bases). This CDR3 is 15 amino acids long. Between the trimmed V and J ends, which lost 6 bases and 2 bases, there was a span of 15 bases. This chain's CDR3 is CASRDDTGNTDTQYF. The CDR3 coding sequence is TGTGCCAGCAGGGACGATACAGGGAACACAGATACGCAGTATTTT.

This clonotype was observed a handful of times. This rearrangement joins TRBV7-9 to TRBJ2-1, with 11 bases that match TRBD2. Germline V lookup: CDR1 SEHNR, CDR2 FQNEAQ (reference sequence). Unmatched junction bases numbered 8, after V lost 7 bases and J lost 3 bases. The CDR3 totals 16 residues. The CDR3 region is CASTRTGTSGYNEQFF. DNA for the CDR3: TGTGCCAGCACCAGAACCGGGACTAGCGGCTACAATGAGCAGTTCTTC.

There are a few counts of this clonotype. The chain joins TRBV7-9 to TRBJ2-7, with D maybe TRBD2 (6 bases). The V gene's germline CDR1 is SEHNR and CDR2 FQNEAQ (reference sequence). The CDR3 is made up of 15 amino acids. The V end lost 4 bases, the J end lost 4 bases, and 17 bases lay between the germline ends. The CDR3 DNA sequence: TGTGCCAGCAGCTCCGTAGGCGGGAAGCTTTACGAGCAGTACTTC. Translated, it gives CASSSVGGKLYEQYF.

CDR3 coding DNA: TGCAGCGTCCGACCCCGGGCAGATACGCAGTATTTT. It codes for CSVRPRADTQYF. The rearrangement uses TRBV29-1 and TRBJ2-3; D call uncertain. The CDR3 consists of 12 residues. V lost 6 bases, J lost 4 bases, and 11 bases lay in between. Germline V CDR1 and CDR2: SQVTM, ANQGSEA.

The chain has TRBV5-1 and TRBJ1-1; D remains unclear. The germline CDR1 and CDR2 sequences are SGHRS and YFSETQ. The germline V and J ends were trimmed by 1 base and 1 base, with 23 bases remaining between them. The CDR3 is made up of 19 amino acids. The CDR3 DNA is TGCGCCAGCAGCTTGTACCTTCCCTTGGAGGAGTTGAAGAACACTGAAGCTTTCTTT. It encodes CASSLYLPLEELKNTEAFF.

This clonotype was counted a few times. This chain uses TRBV28 with TRBJ2-3, with 7 bases that match TRBD2. V lost 6 bases to trimming and J lost 3 bases; unmatched junction nucleotides: 0. The germline CDR1 and CDR2 sequences are MDHEN and SYDVKM. CDR3 length: 12 residues. The CDR3 reads CASSGGTDTQYF. The CDR3 bases are TGTGCCAGCAGCGGGGGGACAGATACGCAGTATTTT.

The chain links TRBV6-4 to TRBJ1-1; no reliable D call. Trimming pared 7 bases from V and 1 base from J, leaving 13 bases between. The CDR3 covers 14 residues. Germline assignment: CDR1 MRHNA and CDR2 SNTAGT. This chain's CDR3 is CASTSQATNTEAFF. DNA for the CDR3: TGTGCCAGCACCTCCCAAGCAACGAACACTGAAGCTTTCTTT.

The V gene is TRBV20-1, the J gene TRBJ2-5, with D perhaps given as TRBD1 or TRBD2 (5 bases each). This CDR3 is 16 amino acids long. V was shortened by 0 bases and J by 1 base, with 15 bases between the two germline ends. Germline values: CDR1 DFQATT, CDR2 SNEGSKA (reference sequence). CDR3 coding DNA: TGCAGTGCTAGAGATTCCGGGGCATCTCTCCAAGAGACCCAGTACTTC. Its translation is CSARDSGASLQETQYF.

Concerning this clonotype itself: Since the CDR3 does not end with the conserved phenylalanine or tryptophan, this likely comes from a read error. V gene TRBV7-8 combines with J gene TRBJ2-1; 10 bases map to TRBD2. V was pared by 1 base and J by 6 bases, with 15 bases of the junction left unmatched. Germline CDR1 reads SGHVS; CDR2 reads FQNEAQ. This CDR3 has 19 amino acids. The CDR3 sequence: CASSLEPLAGAPVRNEQFL. CDR3 in DNA: TGTGCCAGCAGCTTAGAGCCCCTAGCGGGAGCCCCAGTCCGCAATGAGCAGTTCCTC.

The CDR3 region is CASSGGAGVAKNIQYF. The DNA of the CDR3 is TGTGCCAGCAGCGGAGGAGCGGGAGTGGCCAAAAACATTCAGTACTTC. The chain carries TRBV12-3 or TRBV12-4 and TRBJ2-4, with TRBD2 identical over 8 bases. The CDR3 totals 16 residues. V dropped 6 bases and J dropped 1; count of bases not matched to a gene: 8.

The chain uses TRBV12-3 or TRBV12-4 and TRBJ1-4, with a weak D call TRBD1 (5 bases). The CDR3 totals 16 residues. The V and J ends lost 2 bases and 10 bases respectively, with 20 bases between them. In DNA, the CDR3 is TGTGCCAGCAGTTTACCTCCTCGCCAGGGAGGGGCAAAACTGTTTTTT. Translating it yields CASSLPPRQGGAKLFF.

V and J are TRBV5-1 and TRBJ2-3; D gene unclear. The CDR3 has 14 residues. V lost 2 bases to trimming and J lost 4 bases, with 11 bases between them. Germline lookup yields CDR1 SGHRS and CDR2 YFSETQ. The CDR3 protein is CASSFWVRPDTQYF. The CDR3 DNA reads TGCGCCAGCAGCTTTTGGGTAAGGCCAGATACGCAGTATTTT. The full variable domain, in which reference TRBV5-1 and TRBJ2-3 provide the parts outside the CDR3, is KAGVTQTPRYLIKTRGQQVTLSCSPISGHRSVSWYQQTPGQGLQFLFEYFSETQRNKGNFPGRFSGRQFSNSRSEMNVSTLELGDSALYLCASSFWVRPDTQYFGPGTRLTVL.

The chain links TRBV30 to TRBJ1-4, with D tentatively TRBD1 (5 bases). The CDR3 sequence is 14 residues long. Trimming took 3 bases from V and 0 from J, leaving 8 bases between them. The germline gives CDR1 GTSNPN, CDR2 SVGIG (reference sequence). The CDR3 coding sequence is TGTGCCTGGAGGTCGGGGGCAACTAATGAAAAACTGTTTTTT. It encodes CAWRSGATNEKLFF.

The V and J genes are TRBV12-3 or TRBV12-4 and TRBJ2-1; 12 bases are a match to TRBD2. The CDR3 has 15 residues. Trimming removed 10 bases from V and 7 bases from J; junction bases left unmatched: 11. The chain's CDR3 is CATLAGGTTGNEQFF. The CDR3 DNA reads TGTGCCACCCTAGCGGGAGGGACAACCGGGAATGAGCAGTTCTTC.

This clonotype came up a few times. The chain uses TRBV10-3 and TRBJ2-5; 8 positions agree with TRBD2. Germline lookup yields CDR1 ENHRY and CDR2 SYGVKD. V shed 8 bases and J 4 bases; nucleotides not matched to a gene: 9. The CDR3 totals 14 residues. The chain's CDR3 is CAISGGGEGETQYF. The CDR3 coding sequence is TGTGCCATCTCCGGGGGGGGCGAAGGAGAGACCCAGTACTTC.

This clonotype was detected only a few times. The genes are TRBV15 and TRBJ2-5, with a weak D call TRBD2 (5 bases). There are 14 residues in the CDR3. Germline V gene lookup returns CDR1 LNHNV and CDR2 YYDKDF (reference sequence). The V gene lost 5 bases and the J gene lost 1 base, with 11 bases spanning the gap. The CDR3 reads CATSPGGSQETQYF. DNA for the CDR3: TGTGCCACCAGCCCCGGTGGGAGCCAAGAGACCCAGTACTTC.

In its sample, this clonotype was seen a few times. The chain couples TRBV5-1 to TRBJ2-5; 11 nucleotides line up with TRBD2. This CDR3 is built from 15 residues. V lost 5 bases and J lost 5; bases outside the gene matches: 8. Germline CDR1 and CDR2: SGHRS and YFSETQ. The CDR3 spells CASSRLAGYGETQYF. The CDR3 DNA is TGCGCCAGCAGTAGACTAGCGGGGTACGGGGAGACCCAGTACTTC.

This clonotype was observed a few times. The chain has TRBV7-8 and TRBJ1-6, with D uncertain. V lost 1 base to trimming and J lost 9 bases, with 16 bases between them. This CDR3 has 16 amino acids. From germline, CDR1 is SGHVS and CDR2 FQNEAQ. The chain's CDR3 is CASSLGGRTIRSPLHF. CDR3 sequence (DNA): TGTGCCAGCAGCTTAGGTGGCAGAACGATTCGTTCACCCCTCCACTTT.

This clonotype was observed a handful of times. One base away lies a much larger clone, so this may be a sequencing read error. The chain joins TRBV6-4 to TRBJ2-7; TRBD2 matches 12 bases. The CDR3 has 15 amino acids. In germline, CDR1 is MRHNA, CDR2 SNTAGT. CDR3 amino acids: CASSPGLAGSYGQYF. CDR3 coding DNA: TGTGCCAGCAGTCCGGGACTAGCGGGCTCCTACGGGCAGTACTTC.

This clonotype has just a few counts. The J gene is TRBJ2-3, the V gene TRBV10-3; weak D call: TRBD1 (5 bases). V lost 10 bases to trimming and J lost 6 bases, with 14 bases between them. Germline V gene data show CDR1 as ENHRY and CDR2 as SYGVKD. The CDR3 covers 12 residues. Written as DNA, the CDR3 is TGTGCCACCAGGGTAGAGACGGATACGCAGTATTTT. Protein: CATRVETDTQYF.

This clonotype was detected only a few times. The gene calls are TRBV20-1 and TRBJ2-7; D is possibly TRBD1 (6 bases). With 3 bases removed from V and 7 bases from J, the gap between germline ends came to 13 bases. The CDR3 contains 12 residues. CDR1 DFQATT and CDR2 SNEGSKA come from the germline V gene (reference sequence). The CDR3 nucleotides are TGCAGTGCTAGGGACAGTTCTTGGGAGCAGTACTTC. Translation gives CSARDSSWEQYF.

V gene TRBV20-1 combines with J gene TRBJ2-7; 7 nucleotides agree with TRBD1. The end of the DNA is better explained by TRBJ2-5, so the J call may be wrong. The CDR3 is made up of 15 amino acids. The V gene's germline CDR1 is DFQATT and CDR2 SNEGSKA (reference sequence). CDR3 DNA: TGCAGTGCTACCCGGGACAGCATGACGAAAGAGACCCAGTACTTC. It specifies CSATRDSMTKETQYF.

The CDR3 loop reads CSASGGLINTEAFF. CDR3 DNA sequence: TGCAGTGCTAGTGGGGGGCTAATCAACACTGAAGCTTTCTTT. The rearrangement uses TRBV20-1 and TRBJ1-1; D is perhaps TRBD1 (6 bases). Germline values: CDR1 DFQATT, CDR2 SNEGSKA (reference sequence). Trimming took 3 bases from V and 2 from J, leaving 13 bases between them. The CDR3 totals 14 residues.

The chain recombines TRBV12-3 or TRBV12-4 with TRBJ1-1; D is perhaps TRBD1 (5 bases). The CDR3 is 15 amino acids. V shed 2 bases and J shed 3 bases, with 13 bases lying between them. In DNA, the CDR3 is TGTGCCAGCAGTTTAAACGGGGGTATGGACACTGAAGCTTTCTTT. It codes for CASSLNGGMDTEAFF.